A single sample is the source of the 21 T cell receptor beta chains below, sequenced in a study of T cell responses to AZD1222 COVID-19 vaccine. Generated by immunoSEQ multiplex PCR, the TCRdb table keeps only in-frame clones and is missing some. The sample contains 15,000 or so clones, more than 70% of which appear only once. The source was peripheral blood, collected 28 days after the second AZD1222 dose. The receptors derive from an adult who received the AZD1222 COVID-19 vaccine.

The gene calls are TRBV19 and TRBJ2-1, with D unresolved. The V gene's germline CDR1 is LNHDA and CDR2 SQIVND (reference sequence). The V end lost 5 bases, the J end lost 9 bases, and 11 bases lay between the germline ends. This CDR3 contains 12 residues. The CDR3 DNA is TGTGCCAGTAGTCGTCCAGTCGGTGAGCAGTTCTTC. This sequence encodes CASSRPVGEQFF.

The chain is built from TRBV3-1 (or the pseudogene TRBV3-2) and TRBJ2-7, with D unclear. Germline V gene data show CDR1 as LGHDT and CDR2 as YNNKEL (reference sequence). The CDR3 runs 14 residues. Trimming left V 0 bases short and J 2 bases short, with 8 bases between. The CDR3 DNA is TGTGCCAGCAGCCAAGAGACAAGAACCTACGAGCAGTACTTC. It translates to CASSQETRTYEQYF.

By frequency in the sample, this clone is medium-sized (0.01 to 0.1%). The chain employs TRBV6-2 or TRBV6-3 and TRBJ1-4; D might be TRBD1 (5 bases). Trimming stripped 5 bases from V and 7 bases from J, with 11 bases between. The CDR3 is 13 residues long. Germline V lookup: CDR1 MNHEY, CDR2 SVGEGT. The CDR3 bases are TGTGCCAGCAGTATCGACAGCGCTGAAAAACTGTTTTTT. The encoded protein is CASSIDSAEKLFF.

The rearrangement joins TRBV19 to TRBJ2-5; perhaps TRBD2 as D (5 bases). V lost 3 bases, J lost 3 bases, and 11 bases lay in between. The germline V gene has CDR1 LNHDA and CDR2 SQIVND (reference sequence). CDR3 length: 14 amino acids. Here the CDR3 DNA reads TGTGCCAGTAGTATCCGGACTGACAAAGAGACCCAGTACTTC. Translation gives CASSIRTDKETQYF.

The chain is built from TRBV10-3 and TRBJ2-1, with D hard to call. This CDR3 spans 17 amino acids. With 0 bases removed from V and 1 base from J, the gap between germline ends came to 13 bases. Germline CDR1 is ENHRY and CDR2 is SYGVKD. In DNA form, the CDR3 reads TGTGCCATCAGTGAGTCAGGGCGAGTTGGGTCCTACAATGAGCAGTTCTTC. Protein: CAISESGRVGSYNEQFF.

The V call is TRBV3-1 (or the pseudogene TRBV3-2), the J call TRBJ2-7, with D maybe TRBD1 (6 bases). Trimming removed 4 bases at V and 7 bases at J, with 23 bases between. The CDR3 spans 16 residues. Germline V gene sequence: CDR1 LGHDT, CDR2 YNNKEL (reference sequence). The CDR3 DNA reads TGTGCCAGCAGCCCGAAGGACAGTTGGGCACTGGGGGAGCAGTACTTC. Its translation is CASSPKDSWALGEQYF.

The sample holds a few counts of this clone. V usage is TRBV6-5 and J usage is TRBJ1-4; D is perhaps TRBD1 (5 bases). V lost 2 bases and J lost 2, with 6 bases in between. The V gene's germline CDR1 is MNHEY and CDR2 SVGAGI. This CDR3 has 14 amino acids. In nucleotides, the CDR3 is TGTGCCAGCAGTTACGGGGGGACTAATGAAAAACTGTTTTTT. It codes for CASSYGGTNEKLFF.

CDR3 region: CASTPGGVSYNEQFF. The CDR3 DNA sequence: TGTGCCAGCACCCCGGGTGGAGTCTCCTACAATGAGCAGTTCTTC. This rearrangement joins TRBV7-9 to TRBJ2-1; D not certain. Germline CDR1 reads SEHNR; CDR2 reads FQNEAQ (reference sequence). The CDR3 contains 15 residues. Trimming shortened V by 7 bases and J by 0 bases, and 13 bases separated the two germline ends.

This chain uses TRBV30 with TRBJ1-2; 9 nucleotides agree with TRBD1. V was clipped by 8 bases and J by 5 bases; unmatched bases: 6. The length of the CDR3 is 12 residues. The germline V gene has CDR1 GTSNPN and CDR2 SVGIG (reference sequence). Here the CDR3 reads CATTGGRYGYTF. CDR3 sequence (DNA): TGTGCCACCACAGGGGGCCGTTATGGCTACACCTTC.

This clone was picked up one time. V gene TRBV15 combines with J gene TRBJ1-3; D gene ambiguous. The CDR3 is made up of 15 amino acids. Trimming took off 3 bases at V and 2 bases at J, with 11 bases between the two ends. Germline values: CDR1 LNHNV, CDR2 YYDKDF (reference sequence). The CDR3 coding sequence is TGTGCCACCAGCAGGGACGGCAATACTGGAAACACCATATATTTT. Translating gives CATSRDGNTGNTIYF.

The rearrangement uses TRBV28 and TRBJ1-3, with D hard to call. The germline V gene encodes CDR1 MDHEN and CDR2 SYDVKM. Trimming took off 6 bases at V and 0 bases at J, with 15 bases between the two ends. CDR3 length: 16 residues. Here the CDR3 reads CASSPSPDYSGNTIYF. The CDR3, as DNA: TGTGCCAGCAGCCCAAGCCCCGACTACTCTGGAAACACCATATATTTT.

V usage is TRBV6-5 and J usage is TRBJ2-7, with D maybe TRBD2 (5 bases). Trimming left V 7 bases short and J 0 bases short, with 16 bases between. There are 15 residues in the CDR3. Germline V CDR1 and CDR2: MNHEY, SVGAGI. CDR3 in DNA: TGTGCCAGCACCCAGAGGGCATGGGGCTCCTACGAGCAGTACTTC. Its translation is CASTQRAWGSYEQYF.

The chain has TRBV7-9 and TRBJ1-2; possibly TRBD1 for D (5 bases). Germline V gene data show CDR1 as SEHNR and CDR2 as FQNEAQ (reference sequence). V was cut by 5 bases and J by 3 bases, with 16 bases left in between. The CDR3 loop spans 15 amino acids. The CDR3 coding sequence is TGTGCCAGCAGCCACCGGGACTATCCCCACTATGGCTACACCTTC. This codes for CASSHRDYPHYGYTF.

The chain recombines TRBV7-9 with TRBJ1-6; D is unresolved. The V end was cut by 5 bases, the J end by 7 bases, with 12 bases between. Germline CDR1 is SEHNR and CDR2 is FQNEAQ (reference sequence). This CDR3 has 14 amino acids. CDR3 DNA sequence: TGTGCCAGCAGCCAAGACATCCCGAATTCACCCCTCCACTTT. Its protein is CASSQDIPNSPLHF.

This chain connects TRBV10-2 to TRBJ2-5; TRBD2 agrees at 10 bases. Trimming cost V 6 bases and J 5 bases; bases outside gene matches: 15. The CDR3 runs 17 residues. The germline CDR1 and CDR2 sequences are WSHSY and SAAADI. In DNA, the CDR3 is TGCGCCAGCAGGGGGGGAGTAGCGGGGGGCTGGGTTGAGACCCAGTACTTC. Translating it yields CASRGGVAGGWVETQYF.

This clone was counted only a few times. The genes are TRBV28 and TRBJ2-7, with D maybe TRBD1 (5 bases). V was pared by 5 bases and J by 4 bases, with 18 bases between. Germline CDR1 is MDHEN and CDR2 is SYDVKM. The CDR3 extends over 15 amino acids. CDR3 region: CASSNPGQGAYEQYF. The DNA of the CDR3 is TGTGCCAGCAGTAATCCCGGCCAAGGGGCGTACGAGCAGTACTTC.

V is TRBV5-8 and J is TRBJ2-2; D call uncertain. The CDR3 extends over 14 amino acids. The germline V gene has CDR1 SGHTS and CDR2 YDEGEE. Trimming removed 4 bases from V and 1 base from J, with 8 bases in between. CDR3 residues: CASSRQMNTGELFF. The CDR3 DNA reads as TGTGCCAGCAGCCGACAAATGAACACCGGGGAGCTGTTTTTT.

A few counts support this clone. In the same sample, other DNA sequences code for this CDR3. This sequence joins TRBV4-3 and TRBJ2-7, with D possibly matching TRBD2 (6 bases). V shed 4 bases and J shed 7 bases, with 14 bases lying between them. Germline V gives CDR1 LGHNA, CDR2 YSLEER. This CDR3 is built from 13 residues. The CDR3 is CASSPTAGLEQYF. In DNA, the CDR3 is TGCGCCAGCAGCCCCACTGCGGGGCTTGAGCAGTACTTC.

The V and J genes are TRBV9 and TRBJ2-5, with D possibly TRBD1 on 5 matching bases. This CDR3 is 14 amino acids long. The germline CDR1 and CDR2 sequences are SGDLS and YYNGEE. Trimming stripped 3 bases from V and 0 bases from J, with 9 bases between. The CDR3 region has the DNA TGTGCCAGCAGCGAACCCAGGGACCAAGAGACCCAGTACTTC. Translation gives CASSEPRDQETQYF.

This clone was counted only a few times. This sequence joins TRBV18 and TRBJ2-7; 11 bases fit TRBD1. Trimming took 2 bases from V and 6 from J; bases not matched to a gene: 9. The CDR3 is 16 amino acids. CDR1 is KGHSH, CDR2 LQKENI, per germline. Written as DNA, the CDR3 is TGTGCCAGCTCACCAGGACAGGGGGCTACATTCACCGAGCAGTACTTC. As protein: CASSPGQGATFTEQYF.

The chain recombines TRBV12-3 or TRBV12-4 with TRBJ1-2; possibly TRBD1 for D (6 bases). This CDR3 spans 13 amino acids. V was cut by 1 base and J by 6 bases, with 9 bases left in between. The CDR3 DNA follows: TGTGCCAGCAGTTTAGGGGGGACAAATGGCTACACCTTC. This translates into CASSLGGTNGYTF.